This TCR beta chain was sequenced during a study of human T cells and chemical hapten exposure. TCRdb passed the RACE reads through MiXCR, listing each CDR3 protein once. The repertoire has just over 350,000 distinct CDR3 sequences, about 6.9% of them found once; the top ten carry about 5.6%. Documented time point: patch test 2, 6 weeks after DPC sensitization. Treatment noted: therapeutic diphenylcyclopropenone sensitization with weekly scalp DPC. This clonotype was seen at least ten times. Its cognate antigen is unknown. CDR3 length: 13 residues. Germline trimming cut 3 bases from V and 7 bases from J; bases unmatched to any gene: 3. General observations from the study: Alopecia affecting every donor means their immune response may not match healthy people's.

The chain is built from TRBV12-3 or TRBV12-4 and TRBJ1-2, with 9 bases identical to TRBD1. This TCR came from a woman aged 18-30 years with alopecia areata. Some clones in this sample may be carry-over from other donors' samples. The sequenced sample was whole blood, obtained in connection with sensitization to the hapten diphenylcyclopropenone (DPC). The CDR3 DNA reads as TGTGCCAGCAGTTTTGGGACAGGGTTTGGCTACACCTTC. Its protein is CASSFGTGFGYTF.